This T cell receptor (beta chain) is drawn from a study of blood T cell repertoires in COVID-19. About the study: The origin of the acute and convalescent COVID-19 samples was the United States, Italy and Spain. T cells, B-cell-depleted T cells, or PBMCs provided the cDNA or gDNA that served as material.

Authors' data handling: Counts of nucleated cells, estimated from reference gene primer amplification, were obtained. Repertoires were generated with immunoSEQ multiplex PCR, while TCRdb's copy carries only in-frame clones and drops some. That table is the source of V, J and clone size, and D and trimming were worked out from the DNA. The sample contains 90,000 to 150,000 clones, roughly nine tenths of which appear only once. This CDR3 contains 11 residues. Germline V gene data show CDR1 as SQVTM and CDR2 as ANQGSEA. V dropped 8 bases and J dropped 9; count of bases not matched to a gene: 7. The source material was peripheral blood. The TCR comes from a man aged 70-80 years who had recovered from COVID-19. This chain uses TRBV29-1 with TRBJ2-1; 7 bases are a match to TRBD1. CDR3 protein: CSLSEGAEQFF. The DNA for the CDR3 is TGCAGCCTAAGTGAGGGGGCTGAGCAGTTCTTC.